The next 32 T cell receptor beta chains were all read from a single sample in a study of blood T cell repertoires in COVID-19. The protocol was immunoSEQ multiplex PCR, while the TCRdb copy is restricted to in-frame clones and leaves out a portion. The table includes 150,000 to 170,000 clones, roughly 80% detected once. Sequencing used peripheral blood. The receptors derive from an older man with acute or convalescent COVID-19.

The chain has TRBV4-1 and TRBJ2-3; 10 bases fit TRBD2. The germline gives CDR1 MGHRA, CDR2 YSYEKL. The CDR3 consists of 16 residues. J lost 3 bases, V lost 3 bases, and 6 bases had no gene match. CDR3 residues: CASSQDPSGGTDTQYF. The DNA for the CDR3 is TGCGCCAGCAGCCAGGATCCTAGCGGGGGAACAGATACGCAGTATTTT.

This clone was detected only a few times. The chain carries TRBV7-2 and TRBJ1-5; 8 nucleotides match TRBD1. Germline trimming cut 4 bases from V and 4 bases from J; bases unmatched to any gene: 0. Germline CDR1 reads SGHTA; CDR2 reads FQGNSA. The CDR3 runs 13 residues. CDR3 region: CASSWTGNQPQHF. As DNA, the CDR3 is TGTGCCAGCAGCTGGACAGGGAATCAGCCCCAGCATTTT.

The rearrangement joins TRBV9 to TRBJ2-5; 7 positions agree with TRBD2. CDR3 length equals 15 residues. Germline values: CDR1 SGDLS, CDR2 YYNGEE. The ends lost 3 bases at V and 2 bases at J; junction bases unmatched: 7. CDR3 loop: CASSAHRGEQETQYF. In nucleotides, the CDR3 is TGTGCCAGCAGCGCACACCGGGGGGAACAAGAGACCCAGTACTTC.

The chain links TRBV11-2 to TRBJ1-2; D uncertain. CDR3 length: 14 amino acids. V was pared by 5 bases and J by 4 bases, with 14 bases between. Germline lookup yields CDR1 SGHAT and CDR2 FQNNGV. The CDR3 sequence is CASSPQRDVYGYTF. CDR3 nucleotide sequence: TGTGCCAGCAGCCCGCAGAGGGATGTCTATGGCTACACCTTC. Variable domain in full (rest from reference TRBV11-2 and TRBJ1-2): EAGVAQSPRYKIIEKRQSVAFWCNPISGHATLYWYQQILGQGPKLLIQFQNNGVVDDSQLPKDRFSAERLKGVDSTLKIQPAKLEDSAVYLCASSPQRDVYGYTFGSGTRLTVV.

CDR3 sequence: CASSLTSGGSPDTQYF. DNA for the CDR3: TGTGCCAGCAGCTTAACTAGCGGGGGGTCCCCGGATACGCAGTATTTT. The V and J genes are TRBV11-3 and TRBJ2-3, with TRBD2 matching 12 bases. Germline V gene sequence: CDR1 SGHNT, CDR2 YENEEA. This CDR3 region has 16 residues. V trimming: 2 bases; J trimming: 6 bases; junction bases outside the gene matches: 6.

The chain has TRBV28 and TRBJ1-2; D gene unclear. The CDR3 length is 12 residues. V gave up 5 bases and J gave up 4 bases, with 8 bases separating them. Germline values: CDR1 MDHEN, CDR2 SYDVKM. Here the CDR3 DNA reads TGTGCCAGCAGTCTGACTTCCTATGGCTACACCTTC. This encodes CASSLTSYGYTF.

V gene TRBV11-3 combines with J gene TRBJ1-3, with a weak D call TRBD1 (6 bases). Germline-derived CDR1 and CDR2 are SGHNT and YENEEA. The germline V and J ends were trimmed by 4 bases and 0 bases, with 13 bases remaining between them. The CDR3 runs 16 residues. The CDR3 is CASSSGDVSSGNTIYF. The CDR3 DNA follows: TGTGCCAGCAGCTCAGGGGACGTGTCCTCTGGAAACACCATATATTTT.

V and J are TRBV13 and TRBJ2-7; D perhaps matches TRBD1 (6 bases). The CDR3 covers 16 residues. V gave up 2 bases and J gave up 5 bases, with 19 bases separating them. Germline values: CDR1 PRHDT, CDR2 FYEKMQ (reference sequence). The CDR3 DNA reads TGTGCCAGCAGCTTATTCTACAGGGAAGGGGCGAACGAGCAGTACTTC. Amino acids: CASSLFYREGANEQYF. Full variable domain (rest looked up from reference TRBV13 and TRBJ2-7): AAGVIQSPRHLIKEKRETATLKCYPIPRHDTVYWYQQGPGQDPQFLISFYEKMQSDKGSIPDRFSAQQFSDYHSELNMSSLELGDSALYFCASSLFYREGANEQYFGPGTRLTVT.

This clone was seen once. The V call is TRBV9, the J call TRBJ2-3, with a possible D match to TRBD2 (5 bases). Germline V gives CDR1 SGDLS, CDR2 YYNGEE. V lost 1 base and J 2 bases, leaving 11 bases between the germline ends. The CDR3 has 15 amino acids. In DNA, the CDR3 is TGTGCCAGCAGCGTACTAAGCGGAGCCACAGATACGCAGTATTTT. It translates to CASSVLSGATDTQYF.

The chain couples TRBV5-4 to TRBJ1-5; D remains unclear. Germline loops: CDR1 SGHNT, CDR2 YYREEE (reference sequence). CDR3 length: 14 amino acids. The V gene lost 0 bases and the J gene lost 5 bases, with 9 bases spanning the gap. CDR3 DNA sequence: TGTGCCAGCAGCTTGGACGGCCGGGATCAGCCCCAGCATTTT. It encodes CASSLDGRDQPQHF.

This chain links TRBV24-1 with TRBJ2-1, with a possible D match to TRBD1 (5 bases). Trimming removed 3 bases at V and 6 bases at J, with 20 bases between. The CDR3 consists of 17 residues. Germline V gene sequence: CDR1 KGHDR, CDR2 SFDVKD. CDR3 coding DNA: TGTGCCACCAGTGATCCGACCCCGGCAGGGAATAGCAATGAGCAGTTCTTC. Translated: CATSDPTPAGNSNEQFF.

This chain uses TRBV18 with TRBJ1-2; D is ambiguous. The V gene's germline CDR1 is KGHSH and CDR2 LQKENI. The CDR3 totals 14 residues. V was cut by 6 bases and J by 8 bases, with 19 bases left in between. CDR3 sequence reads: CASSQPDSERGYTF. In DNA form, the CDR3 reads TGTGCCAGCTCTCAACCGGACTCCGAACGGGGCTACACCTTC.

V usage is TRBV18 and J usage is TRBJ1-5, with TRBD1 matching 10 bases. The CDR3 runs 17 residues. CDR1 and CDR2 from the germline V gene are KGHSH and LQKENI. The V and J ends lost 2 bases and 2 bases, in that order; junction bases with no gene match: 6. The CDR3 nucleotides read TGTGCCAGCTCACCAACAGCGGGGACAGGGGGCAATCAGCCCCAGCATTTT. Amino acids: CASSPTAGTGGNQPQHF.

This chain uses TRBV7-2 with TRBJ1-2, with D possibly matching TRBD1 (6 bases). Deletions cut 0 bases from V and 8 bases from J, with 22 bases between. The V gene's germline CDR1 is SGHTA and CDR2 FQGNSA. The CDR3 runs to 17 residues. The CDR3 sequence: CASSLAIDRLWVSGYTF. CDR3 sequence (DNA): TGTGCCAGCAGCTTAGCGATCGACAGGCTCTGGGTATCCGGCTACACCTTC.

This clone was recorded only once. The chain is built from TRBV2 and TRBJ2-5, with 10 positions matching TRBD1. CDR1 is SNHLY and CDR2 is FYNNEI in the germline V gene. The CDR3 contains 15 residues. Trimming cost V 7 bases and J 1 base; bases outside gene matches: 6. DNA for the CDR3: TGTGCCAGCAACAGGGGACAGGGGTCCCAAGAGACCCAGTACTTC. This codes for CASNRGQGSQETQYF.

CDR3 DNA: TGCGCCAGCCGCCCAGGACAGGCCTCTGGAAACACCATATATTTT. This encodes CASRPGQASGNTIYF. V is TRBV5-1 and J is TRBJ1-3, with 7 bases lining up with TRBD1. J lost 0 bases, V lost 7 bases, and 7 bases had no gene match. Germline lookup yields CDR1 SGHRS and CDR2 YFSETQ. The CDR3 spans 15 residues.

The chain combines TRBV29-1 with TRBJ1-2; TRBD1 might be the D (6 bases). This CDR3 has 14 amino acids. CDR1 and CDR2 from the germline V gene are SQVTM and ANQGSEA. The V gene lost 5 bases and the J gene lost 3 bases, with 16 bases spanning the gap. This chain's CDR3 is CSVTRTEGDYGYTF. The CDR3 nucleotides are TGCAGCGTTACTCGGACAGAAGGTGACTATGGCTACACCTTC.

This clone was seen more than once but under ten times. The chain couples TRBV11-1 to TRBJ2-1, with 8 bases lining up with TRBD1. With 6 bases clipped from V and 7 bases from J, the junction kept 11 bases outside the gene matches. The CDR3 consists of 15 residues. Looked up from germline, CDR1 is SGHAT and CDR2 is FQDESV (reference sequence). This chain's CDR3 is CASRSRGQGRNEQFF. CDR3 in DNA: TGTGCCAGCAGATCCCGTGGACAGGGTAGAAATGAGCAGTTCTTC.

The chain carries TRBV11-3 and TRBJ2-7, with 7 nucleotides matching TRBD1. In germline, CDR1 is SGHNT, CDR2 YENEEA. This CDR3 comprises 13 residues. J was trimmed by 1 base and V by 4 bases; bases with no gene match: 1. CDR3 DNA sequence: TGTGCCAGCAGCTCGGGACAGTCCTACGAGCAGTACTTC. Amino acids: CASSSGQSYEQYF.

This clone was recorded only once. The chain has TRBV5-1 and TRBJ2-1; unclear D gene. There are 15 residues in the CDR3. Trimming took off 0 bases at V and 0 bases at J, with 7 bases between the two ends. Germline CDR1 reads SGHRS; CDR2 reads YFSETQ. Written as DNA, the CDR3 is TGCGCCAGCAGCTTGGCACAGAGCTCCTACAATGAGCAGTTCTTC. As protein: CASSLAQSSYNEQFF.

The genes are TRBV28 and TRBJ2-5; a weak D match, TRBD1 (5 bases). This CDR3 contains 15 residues. The germline gives CDR1 MDHEN, CDR2 SYDVKM. Trimming removed 1 base from V and 4 bases from J, with 13 bases in between. CDR3 DNA: TGTGCCAGCAGTTTATCCGCAGGGATTGGAGAGACCCAGTACTTC. Protein: CASSLSAGIGETQYF.

The rearrangement uses TRBV6-2 or TRBV6-3 and TRBJ1-2, with 9 positions matching TRBD1. Trimming cost V 2 bases and J 0 bases; bases outside gene matches: 10. Germline V gene data show CDR1 as MNHEY and CDR2 as SVGEGT. There are 18 residues in the CDR3. The CDR3 DNA sequence: TGTGCCAGCAGTTACACAGGGGGCGCTTCACCCGCTAACTATGGCTACACCTTC. This translates into CASSYTGGASPANYGYTF.

This rearrangement joins TRBV12-3 or TRBV12-4 to TRBJ1-5, with D hard to call. This CDR3 spans 13 amino acids. V lost 6 bases, J lost 4 bases, and 10 bases lay in between. DNA for the CDR3: TGTGCCAGCAGACGGGTCGCAAATCAGCCCCAGCATTTT. Translated: CASRRVANQPQHF.

This clone was detected only once. The chain recombines TRBV5-1 with TRBJ2-3; D gene unclear. Trimming stripped 0 bases from V and 0 bases from J, with 11 bases between. There are 16 residues in the CDR3. Germline CDR1 is SGHRS and CDR2 is YFSETQ. The CDR3: CASSLASRQSTDTQYF. Written as DNA, the CDR3 is TGCGCCAGCAGCTTGGCTTCACGACAAAGCACAGATACGCAGTATTTT.

This clone is a singleton in its sample. The gene calls are TRBV2 and TRBJ1-5, with TRBD1 as a possible D gene (6 bases). The CDR3 loop spans 13 amino acids. The V end lost 10 bases, the J end lost 5 bases, and 15 bases lay between the germline ends. Germline CDR1 SNHLY, CDR2 FYNNEI. The CDR3 DNA follows: TGTGCCACGACGGGACAAGGCGATCAGCCCCAGCATTTT. Protein product: CATTGQGDQPQHF.

The chain is built from TRBV11-3 and TRBJ1-1; D remains unclear. V shed 0 bases and J shed 6 bases, with 8 bases lying between them. The CDR3 covers 13 residues. The germline V gene has CDR1 SGHNT and CDR2 YENEEA. The CDR3 DNA reads TGTGCCAGCAGCTTAGATCAAGAGGCTGAAGCTTTCTTT. Amino acid sequence: CASSLDQEAEAFF.

V gene TRBV18 combines with J gene TRBJ2-5; D perhaps matches TRBD1 (5 bases). The germline V and J ends were trimmed by 3 bases and 0 bases, with 8 bases remaining between them. The CDR3 totals 14 residues. Germline V gene data show CDR1 as KGHSH and CDR2 as LQKENI. This chain's CDR3 is CASSPDTYQETQYF. The CDR3 DNA reads as TGTGCCAGCTCACCGGACACGTACCAAGAGACCCAGTACTTC.

DNA for the CDR3: TGTGCCAGCAGTCTCGATTCACCCCTCCACTTT. Translating gives CASSLDSPLHF. The chain employs TRBV12-3 or TRBV12-4 and TRBJ1-6; D uncertain. CDR3 size: 11 residues. The V end lost 5 bases, the J end lost 8 bases, and 4 bases lay between the germline ends.

The chain recombines TRBV3-1 (or the pseudogene TRBV3-2) with TRBJ2-2; D unresolved. V was cut by 4 bases and J by 5 bases, with 8 bases left in between. Germline CDR1 reads LGHDT; CDR2 reads YNNKEL (reference sequence). The CDR3 is 13 amino acids. The CDR3 nucleotides are TGTGCCAGCAGCCGCGCCAGGACCGGGGAGCTGTTTTTT. Its translation: CASSRARTGELFF.

The chain is built from TRBV28 and TRBJ2-3, with 8 bases that match TRBD1. The CDR3 has 14 residues. In germline, CDR1 is MDHEN, CDR2 SYDVKM. The ends lost 10 bases at V and 5 bases at J; junction bases unmatched: 11. CDR3 DNA: TGTGCCACTCGAACAGGAGGGACAGGAGATACGCAGTATTTT. This sequence encodes CATRTGGTGDTQYF.

The table lists this clone with a count of one. This sequence joins TRBV30 and TRBJ1-5, with D unresolved. V was trimmed by 0 bases and J by 8 bases, leaving 11 bases between them. The CDR3 consists of 13 residues. CDR1 is GTSNPN, CDR2 SVGIG, per germline (reference sequence). The CDR3 region has the DNA TGTGCCTGGAGTGTTAGTCGGGTGGAGCCCCAGCATTTT. This sequence encodes CAWSVSRVEPQHF.

A word on this clone: Other DNA sequences in this specimen translate into the identical CDR3. V and J are TRBV6-5 and TRBJ2-3; D call uncertain. Germline-derived CDR1 and CDR2 are MNHEY and SVGAGI. The CDR3 is 11 amino acids. Trimming stripped 6 bases from V and 4 bases from J, with 5 bases between. This CDR3 reads CASRGADTQYF. In nucleotides, the CDR3 is TGTGCCAGCAGGGGCGCAGATACGCAGTATTTT.